One sample yielded the 11 T cell receptor beta chains listed below, sequenced in a study of blood T cell repertoires in COVID-19. Method: immunoSEQ multiplex PCR; TCRdb's copy keeps in-frame clones and lacks some. The sample has approximately 140,000 clones, about 90% seen once; the top ten hold about 10%. Source material: peripheral blood. These receptors were collected from a man in his fifties or sixties with active or convalescent COVID-19.

The chain couples TRBV3-1 (or the pseudogene TRBV3-2) to TRBJ2-1, with 8 bases identical to TRBD2. From germline, CDR1 is LGHDT and CDR2 YNNKEL (reference sequence). J gave up 7 bases and V 4 bases, and 9 bases lay outside the gene matches. The CDR3 is made up of 15 amino acids. The CDR3 DNA reads TGTGCCAGCAGCCCCCAGGGATTAGCGGGGAATGAGCAGTTCTTC. Residues: CASSPQGLAGNEQFF.

This rearrangement joins TRBV7-3 to TRBJ2-1; 9 bases agree with TRBD2. The CDR3 runs to 15 residues. V lost 1 base and J lost 8; bases outside the gene matches: 6. Germline-derived CDR1 and CDR2 are SGHTA and FQGTGA. CDR3 region: CASSLRAGGGDEQFF. The CDR3 bases are TGTGCCAGCAGCTTAAGAGCGGGAGGCGGGGATGAGCAGTTCTTC.

This chain links TRBV11-2 with TRBJ2-2; D gene uncertain. V was clipped by 6 bases and J by 1 base, with 12 bases between them. CDR3 length equals 15 residues. The germline gives CDR1 SGHAT, CDR2 FQNNGV. As DNA, the CDR3 is TGTGCCAGCAGACCCCCCGGGTTGAACACCGGGGAGCTGTTTTTT. Its protein is CASRPPGLNTGELFF.

This chain's CDR3 is CASTHRTGRDQPQHF. The CDR3 coding sequence is TGTGCCAGTACCCATAGGACAGGAAGGGATCAGCCCCAGCATTTT. This rearrangement joins TRBV19 to TRBJ1-5; TRBD1 aligns across 7 bases. Germline trimming cut 7 bases from V and 5 bases from J; bases unmatched to any gene: 11. Per the germline V gene, CDR1 is LNHDA and CDR2 is SQIVND (reference sequence). This CDR3 is built from 15 residues.

The gene calls are TRBV12-2 and TRBJ1-2. TRBV12-2 is a recognized pseudogene. This CDR3 region has 15 residues. The CDR3 is CASRSERIADYGYTF. The CDR3 DNA reads as TGTGCAAGTCGCTCCGAGAGGATAGCTGACTATGGCTACACCTTC.

The chain has TRBV24-1 and TRBJ2-7; TRBD2 is a possible D gene (5 bases). This CDR3 has 13 amino acids. V dropped 3 bases and J dropped 4 bases, with 9 bases sitting between them. Germline values: CDR1 KGHDR, CDR2 SFDVKD. CDR3 DNA sequence: TGTGCCACCAGTGATGGAGGAGGTTACGAGCAGTACTTC. It encodes CATSDGGGYEQYF.

The chain combines TRBV6-2 or TRBV6-3 with TRBJ1-1; D may be TRBD1 (5 bases). V was clipped by 5 bases and J by 9 bases, with 22 bases between them. This CDR3 has 15 amino acids. The V gene's germline CDR1 is MNHEY and CDR2 SVGEGT. This CDR3 is CASSDPVMGGSQAFF. The CDR3 nucleotides read TGTGCCAGCAGTGACCCGGTAATGGGGGGGTCCCAAGCTTTCTTT.

The rearrangement joins TRBV18 to TRBJ2-3; D possibly corresponds to TRBD1 (6 bases). Germline lookup yields CDR1 KGHSH and CDR2 LQKENI. The CDR3 extends over 16 amino acids. Deletions cut 4 bases from V and 1 base from J, with 15 bases between. The chain's CDR3 is CASSRFPGVGTDTQYF. CDR3 bases: TGTGCCAGCTCACGTTTCCCAGGGGTAGGCACAGATACGCAGTATTTT.

This clone was found a few times. The chain combines TRBV10-2 with TRBJ2-3; the match to TRBD2 covers 10 bases. The CDR3 loop spans 14 amino acids. The germline CDR1 and CDR2 sequences are WSHSY and SAAADI. The V and J ends lost 6 bases and 1 base, in that order; junction bases with no gene match: 1. CDR3 DNA: TGCGCCAGCAGGGGGACTAGCGGCACAGATACGCAGTATTTT. It yields the protein CASRGTSGTDTQYF.

This clone occurred a few times. This chain connects TRBV3-1 (or the pseudogene TRBV3-2) to TRBJ1-5; D remains ambiguous. In germline, CDR1 is LGHDT, CDR2 YNNKEL (reference sequence). The CDR3 covers 14 residues. Trimming stripped 2 bases from V and 0 bases from J, with 5 bases between. The CDR3 loop is CASSQINSNQPQHF. Here the CDR3 DNA reads TGTGCCAGCAGCCAAATAAATAGCAATCAGCCCCAGCATTTT.

V gene TRBV27 combines with J gene TRBJ1-4; tentative D call: TRBD1 (5 bases). V lost 2 bases and J 11 bases, leaving 18 bases between the germline ends. Per germline, CDR1 MNHEY and CDR2 SMNVEV (reference sequence). This CDR3 has 15 amino acids. The CDR3: CASSLAGVAVGKLFF. DNA of the CDR3: TGTGCCAGCAGTTTAGCGGGGGTGGCTGTTGGGAAACTGTTTTTT.